Presented here are 26 T cell receptor beta chains from one specimen sequenced in a study of blood T cell repertoires in COVID-19. Profiling relied on immunoSEQ multiplex PCR, and the TCRdb table lists in-frame clones only, not all of them. The sample gives around 64,000 clones, 87% of which show up once; approximately 20% is in the top ten. The material sequenced was peripheral blood. All receptors come from a woman aged 80 or over with acute or convalescent COVID-19.

This clone was detected only once. J is TRBJ2-5 and V is TRBV10-2, with 7 bases fitting TRBD1. Trimming cost V 5 bases and J 7 bases; bases outside gene matches: 13. The CDR3 extends over 15 amino acids. Germline assignment: CDR1 WSHSY and CDR2 SAAADI. The CDR3 region is CASSKGGDRAGTQYF. CDR3 DNA sequence: TGCGCCAGCAGTAAAGGGGGTGACAGGGCGGGGACCCAGTACTTC.

This clone was picked up a small number of times. V gene TRBV6-4 combines with J gene TRBJ1-2, with TRBD1 as a possible D gene (5 bases). The CDR3 spans 12 residues. V shed 6 bases and J shed 2 bases, with 7 bases lying between them. The germline V gene encodes CDR1 MRHNA and CDR2 SNTAGT. The CDR3: CASSQGNYGYTF. Here the CDR3 DNA reads TGTGCCAGCAGCCAGGGCAACTATGGCTACACCTTC.

The chain uses TRBV2 and TRBJ2-7, with D possibly matching TRBD2 (5 bases). The germline V gene encodes CDR1 SNHLY and CDR2 FYNNEI. The CDR3 contains 12 residues. Trimming cost V 6 bases and J 3 bases, with 9 bases left between them. The CDR3: CASRDGGYEQYF. CDR3 bases: TGTGCCAGCAGGGACGGAGGCTACGAGCAGTACTTC.

The chain links TRBV5-1 to TRBJ2-3; 9 bases map to TRBD2. J lost 4 bases, V lost 2 bases, and 14 bases had no gene match. CDR3 length equals 18 residues. Germline-derived CDR1 and CDR2 are SGHRS and YFSETQ. This CDR3 is CASSFGNLAGGRADTQYF. CDR3 bases: TGCGCCAGCAGCTTCGGAAATCTGGCGGGGGGGCGGGCAGATACGCAGTATTTT.

V and J are TRBV19 and TRBJ1-2; 10 bases align to TRBD1. Unmatched junction bases numbered 7, after V lost 5 bases and J lost 4 bases. The CDR3 has 15 residues. The germline V gene has CDR1 LNHDA and CDR2 SQIVND (reference sequence). CDR3 in amino acids: CASSFPGQGTYGYTF. The CDR3 DNA sequence: TGTGCCAGTAGTTTTCCGGGACAGGGGACCTATGGCTACACCTTC.

DNA of the CDR3: TGTGCCAGCAGCCTACTAGCTAACTACGAGCAGTACTTC. It specifies CASSLLANYEQYF. The V gene is TRBV2, the J gene TRBJ2-7; perhaps TRBD2 as D (6 bases). The CDR3 length is 13 residues. Trimming shortened V by 6 bases and J by 3 bases, and 12 bases separated the two germline ends. CDR1 and CDR2 from the germline V gene are SNHLY and FYNNEI.

The chain carries TRBV3-1 (or the pseudogene TRBV3-2) and TRBJ1-1; a possible D gene is TRBD1 (6 bases). The CDR3 spans 12 residues. The germline V gene has CDR1 LGHDT and CDR2 YNNKEL (reference sequence). The V and J ends lost 3 bases and 10 bases respectively, with 12 bases between them. This chain's CDR3 is CASSQVQGTAFF. In DNA form, the CDR3 reads TGTGCCAGCAGCCAGGTACAGGGAACAGCTTTCTTT.

This chain uses TRBV14 with TRBJ1-6; D is possibly TRBD1 (6 bases). V dropped 4 bases and J dropped 13 bases, with 11 bases sitting between them. The CDR3 contains 12 residues. The germline CDR1 and CDR2 sequences are SGHDN and FVKESK. Here the CDR3 reads CASSRTVWPLHF. The CDR3 nucleotides read TGTGCCAGCAGCCGGACAGTCTGGCCCCTCCACTTT.

The V call is TRBV28, the J call TRBJ2-7; TRBD2 agrees at 8 bases. The CDR3 is 11 residues long. Germline values: CDR1 MDHEN, CDR2 SYDVKM. Trimming removed 7 bases from V and 4 bases from J; junction bases left unmatched: 0. CDR3 in amino acids: CASKRGYEQYF. The CDR3 coding sequence is TGTGCCAGCAAGCGGGGGTACGAGCAGTACTTC.

This clone was detected once. The chain couples TRBV2 to TRBJ2-2; D is perhaps TRBD1 (5 bases). CDR1 is SNHLY and CDR2 is FYNNEI in the germline V gene. The CDR3 length is 17 residues. Deletions cut 6 bases from V and 2 bases from J, with 19 bases between. CDR3 coding DNA: TGTGCCAGCAGATTTAGAAAAGGGGTTCCCAACACCGGGGAGCTGTTTTTT. Translation gives CASRFRKGVPNTGELFF. The full variable domain, with the rest looked up from reference TRBV2 and TRBJ2-2, is EPEVTQTPSHQVTQMGQEVILRCVPISNHLYFYWYRQILGQKVEFLVSFYNNEISEKSEIFDDQFSVERPDGSNFTLKIRSTKLEDSAMYFCASRFRKGVPNTGELFFGEGSRLTVL.

The CDR3: CASRSQGRTDTQYF. DNA of the CDR3: TGTGCCAGCCGTTCGCAGGGCAGGACAGATACGCAGTATTTT. The rearrangement links TRBV2 to TRBJ2-3, with D possibly being TRBD1 (5 bases). The CDR3 runs 14 residues. The ends were cut back, 8 bases at V and 3 bases at J, with 15 bases in the middle. The V gene's germline CDR1 is SNHLY and CDR2 FYNNEI. The variable domain in full, completed from reference TRBV2 and TRBJ2-3, reads EPEVTQTPSHQVTQMGQEVILRCVPISNHLYFYWYRQILGQKVEFLVSFYNNEISEKSEIFDDQFSVERPDGSNFTLKIRSTKLEDSAMYFCASRSQGRTDTQYFGPGTRLTVL.

The chain uses TRBV29-1 and TRBJ1-1; D perhaps matches TRBD1 (5 bases). Germline CDR1 and CDR2: SQVTM and ANQGSEA. CDR3 length: 13 amino acids. Trimming took off 4 bases at V and 3 bases at J, with 12 bases between the two ends. The CDR3 sequence is CSVGRGRDTEAFF. As DNA, the CDR3 is TGCAGCGTTGGGAGGGGACGGGACACTGAAGCTTTCTTT.

V gene TRBV4-1 combines with J gene TRBJ1-2, with D uncertain. CDR1 and CDR2 (germline): MGHRA, YSYEKL. The V end was cut by 4 bases, the J end by 4 bases, with 10 bases between. The CDR3 runs 13 residues. CDR3 nucleotide sequence: TGCGCCAGCAGCCCCCCGGGAAGCTATGGCTACACCTTC. Protein sequence: CASSPPGSYGYTF.

The chain joins TRBV7-2 to TRBJ2-1; 7 bases fit TRBD1. The germline V gene encodes CDR1 SGHTA and CDR2 FQGNSA. This CDR3 spans 15 amino acids. The junction had 11 bases not matched to a gene; V was cut back by 4 bases and J by 8 bases. Written as DNA, the CDR3 is TGTGCCAGCAGCTCCCCGGGACAGAGGGTCCATGAGCAGTTCTTC. This translates into CASSSPGQRVHEQFF.

The chain couples TRBV5-6 to TRBJ1-2; a weak D match, TRBD1 (5 bases). The CDR3 is 15 residues long. Trimming removed 1 base at V and 4 bases at J, with 14 bases between. From germline, CDR1 is SGHDT and CDR2 YYEEEE. The CDR3 sequence: CASSLQGLRTYGYTF. The DNA of the CDR3 is TGTGCCAGCAGCTTGCAGGGCCTCCGGACCTATGGCTACACCTTC. The full variable domain, its missing parts supplied by reference TRBV5-6 and TRBJ1-2, is DAGVTQSPTHLIKTRGQQVTLRCSPKSGHDTVSWYQQALGQGPQFIFQYYEEEERQRGNFPDRFSGHQFPNYSSELNVNALLLGDSALYLCASSLQGLRTYGYTFGSGTRLTVV.

This sequence joins TRBV7-9 and TRBJ2-1; possible D gene TRBD1, 5 bases. The germline V gene encodes CDR1 SEHNR and CDR2 FQNEAQ (reference sequence). This CDR3 spans 13 amino acids. V gave up 1 base and J gave up 12 bases, with 13 bases separating them. The CDR3, as DNA: TGTGCCAGCAGCTTAGTTGAAGGGGATCGGCAGTTCTTC. Encoded protein: CASSLVEGDRQFF.

V gene TRBV7-6 combines with J gene TRBJ1-1; D is ambiguous. Looked up from germline, CDR1 is SGHVS and CDR2 is FNYEAQ. This CDR3 contains 15 residues. The ends were cut back, 2 bases at V and 1 base at J, with 11 bases in the middle. The CDR3 DNA sequence: TGTGCCAGCAGCTTACCGCCGGGATCGAACACTGAAGCTTTCTTT. Translation gives CASSLPPGSNTEAFF.

The chain is built from TRBV29-1 and TRBJ2-1; 9 bases map to TRBD2. Germline values: CDR1 SQVTM, CDR2 ANQGSEA. V dropped 0 bases and J dropped 6; count of bases not matched to a gene: 6. CDR3 length equals 15 residues. CDR3 nucleotide sequence: TGCAGCGTTGAAGACCCTAGCGGGAATCTCAATGAGCAGTTCTTC. Amino acids: CSVEDPSGNLNEQFF.

The chain couples TRBV5-4 to TRBJ2-3, with D maybe TRBD2 (5 bases). Germline-derived CDR1 and CDR2 are SGHNT and YYREEE (reference sequence). The germline V and J ends were trimmed by 4 bases and 0 bases, with 9 bases remaining between them. This CDR3 comprises 14 residues. CDR3 region: CASSLRGSTDTQYF. The CDR3 DNA reads TGTGCCAGCAGCCTCCGGGGTAGCACAGATACGCAGTATTTT.

This clone was recorded a few times. This sequence joins TRBV10-2 and TRBJ1-2; D unresolved. This CDR3 comprises 15 residues. Trimming took 2 bases from V and 2 from J, leaving 12 bases between them. Germline V gives CDR1 WSHSY, CDR2 SAAADI. CDR3 DNA: TGCGCCAGCAGTGAGCCGGGAACAGCAAACTATGGCTACACCTTC. Amino acids: CASSEPGTANYGYTF.

In this sample, this clone turned up once. The rearrangement links TRBV5-1 to TRBJ1-2; D perhaps matches TRBD1 (5 bases). Trimming stripped 4 bases from V and 8 bases from J, with 12 bases between. This CDR3 is built from 12 residues. In germline, CDR1 is SGHRS, CDR2 YFSETQ. For the CDR3, the DNA is TGCGCCAGCAGCGCAGGGTTGGAAGGCTACACCTTC. Its translation is CASSAGLEGYTF.

Only a few counts were recorded for this clone. The chain has TRBV15 and TRBJ2-1, with 11 bases fitting TRBD2. Germline CDR1 and CDR2: LNHNV and YYDKDF (reference sequence). This CDR3 is built from 17 residues. Trimming at V came to 0 bases and at J to 6 bases, leaving 7 bases not matched to a gene. In nucleotides, the CDR3 is TGTGCCACCAGCAGAGATACACTAGCGGGAGTTAGCAATGAGCAGTTCTTC. Translation: CATSRDTLAGVSNEQFF.

V usage is TRBV24-1 and J usage is TRBJ2-1, with D maybe TRBD2 (5 bases). The V and J ends lost 3 bases and 5 bases respectively, with 13 bases between them. The CDR3 contains 15 residues. Germline V CDR1 and CDR2: KGHDR, SFDVKD. The CDR3 DNA reads TGTGCCACCAGTGATCCGACCGGGGAGAACAATGAGCAGTTCTTC. Translation: CATSDPTGENNEQFF.

The rearrangement uses TRBV7-8 and TRBJ1-1; 7 positions match TRBD1. The J segment lost 3 bases and the V segment lost 5 bases, leaving 6 bases of the junction unmatched. This CDR3 contains 14 residues. Germline CDR1 reads SGHVS; CDR2 reads FQNEAQ. The CDR3 coding sequence is TGTGCCAGCAGCCCAGGGGGGAAGGACACTGAAGCTTTCTTT. Translated: CASSPGGKDTEAFF.

V is TRBV10-3 and J is TRBJ1-2; 12 nucleotides line up with TRBD1. V lost 3 bases and J lost 4; bases outside the gene matches: 15. The CDR3 sequence is 19 residues long. Germline CDR1 ENHRY, CDR2 SYGVKD. Here the CDR3 reads CAISDPGGGQGAFRYGYTF. CDR3 coding DNA: TGTGCCATCAGTGACCCTGGTGGGGGACAGGGGGCTTTTCGCTATGGCTACACCTTC.

This clone was picked up a small number of times. J is TRBJ1-1 and V is TRBV3-1 (or the pseudogene TRBV3-2); D not certain. The CDR3 extends over 13 amino acids. The germline V gene has CDR1 LGHDT and CDR2 YNNKEL (reference sequence). V shed 0 bases and J shed 9 bases, with 11 bases lying between them. CDR3 residues: CASSQDVPNKAFF. CDR3 DNA: TGTGCCAGCAGCCAAGACGTCCCAAACAAAGCTTTCTTT.